This is a list of T cell receptor beta chains from one sample in a study of blood T cells in healthy people across ages. Each CDR3 protein gets one entry after TCRdb re-called the 5' RACE reads with MiXCR. The sample holds roughly 500,000 distinct CDR3 sequences, roughly 29% seen once. Material for sequencing was blood. The source of these receptors is a woman in her 70s in good health. Each CDR3 is given with its conserved first and last residue. The D gene is left open where the match is weak. Size is omitted from some rows. Given values are once, few, many or a class for expanded clones.

>.|TRBJ2-1|few|TRBV29-1
TGCAGCGCGAAGGGGAGCCACAATGAGCAGTTCTTC
CSAKGSHNEQFF
>.|TRBJ2-7|many|TRBV6-5
TGTGCCAGCAGTTACCACGGACAACTCGAGCAGTACTTC
CASSYHGQLEQYF
>.|TRBJ2-2|few|TRBV19
TGTGCCAGTATCCGGGGCGAGGGGACCGGGGAGCTGTTTTTT
CASIRGEGTGELFF
>TRBD2|TRBJ2-5|.|TRBV19
TGTGCCAGTAGCGACCGTCCGGGACTAGCGGACCAAGAGACCCAGTACTTC
CASSDRPGLADQETQYF
>.|TRBJ2-7|.|TRBV18
TGTGCCAGCTCACCAGGGACTGGCGAGCAGTACTTC
CASSPGTGEQYF
>TRBD1|TRBJ2-1|.|TRBV12-3/TRBV12-4
TGTGCCAGCAGTAACTCCGGGACAGGGAGAAATGAGCAGTTCTTC
CASSNSGTGRNEQFF
>TRBD1|TRBJ1-4|few|TRBV29-1
TGCAGCGTGTGGACAGGGGATGAAAAACTGTTTTTT
CSVWTGDEKLFF
>.|TRBJ1-5|few|TRBV14
TGTGCCAGCAGCCAAGATGAGGATTTAGGGGATGGCAATCAGCCCCAGCATTTT
CASSQDEDLGDGNQPQHF
>.|TRBJ2-5|many|TRBV7-9
TGTGCCAGCAGCTTCGTGGAGACCCAGTACTTC
CASSFVETQYF
>TRBD1|TRBJ2-7|.|TRBV6-2/TRBV6-3
TGTGCCAGCAGTGTACTCGGGACAGCTATCTACGAGCAGTACTTC
CASSVLGTAIYEQYF
>TRBD2|TRBJ2-3|.|TRBV5-5
TGTGCCAGCAGCTCGGGGGGGGGCGAGACTTATACGCAGTATTTT
CASSSGGGETYTQYF
>.|TRBJ2-6|few|TRBV25-1
TGTGCCAGCAGTCAAATATCAGCTGGGGCCAACGTCCTGACTTTC
CASSQISAGANVLTF
>TRBD1|TRBJ1-3|.|TRBV30
TGTGCCTGGAGGCAGGGGGGAGATGGAAACACCATATATTTT
CAWRQGGDGNTIYF
>.|TRBJ1-2|few|TRBV7-2
TGTGCCAGCAGCTTAGGGGTGTTGGGTGGCTACACCTTC
CASSLGVLGGYTF
>TRBD2|TRBJ2-1|.|TRBV9
TGTGCCAGCAGCGTAGTCATGGGGGGGGCCTACAATGAGCAGTTCTTC
CASSVVMGGAYNEQFF
>.|TRBJ1-4|.|TRBV7-2
TGTGCCAGCAGCGCGACCGCAAGGCCTGAAAAACTGTTTTTT
CASSATARPEKLFF
>.|TRBJ2-1|.|TRBV7-9
TGTGCCAGCAGCTTAGCTGGGTCCCCTAGCTCCTACAATGAGCAGTTCTTC
CASSLAGSPSSYNEQFF
>TRBD1|TRBJ2-1|.|TRBV4-1
TGCGCCAGCAGACTGGACAGGGACCCCTACAATGAGCAGTTCTTC
CASRLDRDPYNEQFF
>TRBD1|TRBJ2-2|.|TRBV2
TGTGCCAGCGGGTCAGGGGGCGGCACCGGGGAGCTGTTTTTT
CASGSGGGTGELFF
>.|TRBJ2-1|.|TRBV4-1
TGCGCCAGCAGCCAAGGCGGAGGGGGCGGAAGCTCCTACAATGAGCAGTTCTTC
CASSQGGGGGSSYNEQFF
>.|TRBJ2-5|.|TRBV5-1
TGCGCCAGCAGCCGGCCAGGGACTTACCAAGAGACCCAGTACTTC
CASSRPGTYQETQYF
>.|TRBJ2-7|.|TRBV11-3
TGTGCCAGCAGCTTAGCTACAGACTACGAGCAGTACTTC
CASSLATDYEQYF